The rows below give T cell receptor beta chains drawn from one sample of a study of blood T cells in healthy people across ages. MiXCR was run by TCRdb on the 5' RACE reads, yielding one entry per CDR3 protein. Of 850,000 to 1,100,000 distinct CDR3 sequences listed, more than 30% are singletons. The sample comprised blood. These receptor sequences come from a young man in good health. Both conserved end residues are part of each CDR3. Fields, in order: clone size, D gene, V gene, J gene, CDR3 DNA, CDR3 protein. A D gene is named only where the DNA matches it firmly. Clone sizes are given selectively: once, few, many, or a class where the clone is expanded.

many,-,TRBV20-1,TRBJ2-7,TGCAGTGCTAGAGAGCCAGGAGGCTACGAGCAGTACTTC,CSAREPGGYEQYF
-,-,TRBV7-9,TRBJ1-1,TGTGCCAGCAGCTTAGAGTTCATGAACACTGAAGCTTTCTTT,CASSLEFMNTEAFF
-,-,TRBV18,TRBJ2-3,TGTGCCAGCTCCCCCGGAACTACTAATACGCAGTATTTT,CASSPGTTNTQYF
-,-,TRBV3-1,TRBJ2-7,TGTGCCAGCAGCCAAGAGGGGATACACACGGGACGGCCCTACGAGCAGTACTTC,CASSQEGIHTGRPYEQYF
many,-,TRBV21-1,TRBJ2-4,TGTGCCAGCAGCAAAGGGGGAGGCTTGGCCAAAAACATTCAGTACTTC,CASSKGGGLAKNIQYF
-,-,TRBV6-5,TRBJ1-1,TGTGCCAGCAACAGGGCAGGGAACACTGAAGCTTTCTTT,CASNRAGNTEAFF
few,-,TRBV25-1,TRBJ1-5,TGTGCCAGCAGTGGGGAGGGACTTTCGGCCCAGCATTTT,CASSGEGLSAQHF
-,-,TRBV12-3/TRBV12-4,TRBJ2-1,TGTGCCAGCAGTTTTCCCGGGGGCTCGGCCAATGAGCAGTTCTTC,CASSFPGGSANEQFF
few,TRBD1,TRBV10-3,TRBJ1-5,TGTGCCATCAACCCACCCCGTCGACCCCACCTTTTTGGACAGGGGAGCTATCAGCCCCAGCATTTT,CAINPPRRPHLFGQGSYQPQHF
few,-,TRBV7-2,TRBJ2-3,TGTGCCAGCAGCCTCTCAACAGGGTTAGATACGCAGTATTTT,CASSLSTGLDTQYF
few,-,TRBV4-3,TRBJ2-3,TGCGCCAGCAGCCCAGGGACTTATGATACGCAGTATTTT,CASSPGTYDTQYF
-,-,TRBV4-3,TRBJ1-2,TGCGCCAGCAGCCCGGTGGTCCATATGAACTATGGCTACACCTTC,CASSPVVHMNYGYTF
-,-,TRBV6-2/TRBV6-3,TRBJ2-1,TGTGCCAGCAGTTACCCGGACAGTTACAATGAGCAGTTCTTC,CASSYPDSYNEQFF
few,-,TRBV9,TRBJ2-1,TGTGCCAGCAGCGGGGCAGGGCAGTTCTTC,CASSGAGQFF
-,-,TRBV6-2/TRBV6-3,TRBJ2-1,TGTGCCAGCAGCCGCAGCGTGACCGCAACCTACAATGAGCAGTTCTTC,CASSRSVTATYNEQFF
many,TRBD1,TRBV24-1,TRBJ2-3,TGTGCCACCAGCCTCTCGGGACAGGGCACAGATACGCAGTATTTT,CATSLSGQGTDTQYF
-,-,TRBV14,TRBJ1-1,TGTGCCAGCAGCCAAGATTTAGGACACGTGAACACTGAAGCTTTCTTT,CASSQDLGHVNTEAFF
-,-,TRBV20-1,TRBJ1-5,TGCAGTGCTAGTGACCACAGTGGGGATCAGCCCCAGCATTTT,CSASDHSGDQPQHF